A single sample is the source of the 11 T cell receptor beta chains below, sequenced in a study of identical twins (dated by TCRdb to the mid-2010s). The library was obtained by 5' RACE. Sequencing was performed on an Illumina HiSeq 2000. TCRdb trimmed the raw reads at Q25, called clones with MiXCR and kept productive beta chains. Each CDR3 protein gets just one entry, which takes the most common genes and DNA from the rows behind it. The sample table shows hundreds of thousands of distinct CDR3 sequences, and roughly an eighth are seen once. Clones ranked in the top ten supply around 1.5% of the sample. These data also formed part of another study, on yellow fever vaccine responses in identical twins.

Material for sequencing was PBMCs. These receptors were collected from a woman under 30 in good health.

The table lists this clonotype with a few counts. The chain employs TRBV5-1 and TRBJ2-1; TRBD1 aligns across 7 bases. CDR1 is SGHRS and CDR2 is YFSETQ in the germline V gene. This CDR3 contains 14 residues. The ends lost 4 bases at V and 8 bases at J; junction bases unmatched: 9. The CDR3 DNA follows: TGCGCCAGCAGCATTGGACGGGACAGCGATGAGCAGTTCTTC. Residues: CASSIGRDSDEQFF.

This chain links TRBV12-3 or TRBV12-4 with TRBJ1-1; TRBD1 is a possible D gene (5 bases). V was clipped by 5 bases and J by 3 bases, with 16 bases between them. The CDR3 totals 15 residues. The CDR3 loop is CASSHLWGGDTEAFF. CDR3 nucleotides: TGTGCCAGCAGTCACCTGTGGGGGGGGGACACTGAAGCTTTCTTT.

The V call is TRBV25-1, the J call TRBJ1-2, with D unclear. V was cut by 2 bases and J by 6 bases, with 16 bases left in between. The germline V gene has CDR1 MGHDK and CDR2 SYGVNS. This CDR3 is built from 15 residues. The CDR3 sequence is CASSETSPNTHGYTF. As DNA, the CDR3 is TGTGCCAGCAGTGAAACCTCACCTAATACCCATGGCTACACCTTC.

This clonotype was seen a few times. CDR3 amino acids: CSAPSFLETGSDTDTQYF. The CDR3 bases are TGCAGTGCCCCCTCCTTCCTAGAGACGGGGTCCGACACAGATACGCAGTATTTT. This chain joins TRBV20-1 and TRBJ2-3, with a weak D call TRBD2 (5 bases). V was shortened by 6 bases and J by 2 bases, with 27 bases between the two germline ends. The CDR3 totals 18 residues. CDR1 and CDR2 from the germline V gene are DFQATT and SNEGSKA (reference sequence).

This clonotype came up many times. The J gene is TRBJ2-1, the V gene TRBV5-6, with 7 bases that match TRBD1. V lost 1 base and J lost 6; bases outside the gene matches: 7. The CDR3 sequence is 15 residues long. CDR1 SGHDT and CDR2 YYEEEE come from the germline V gene. The CDR3 DNA reads TGTGCCAGCAGCTTGAGACAGGGAGTTATCAATGAGCAGTTCTTC. Translating it yields CASSLRQGVINEQFF.

CDR3 in DNA: TGTGCCAGCAGCGAGCCCCTTGGCGGGAGGGCGTACAATGAGCAGTTCTTC. The encoded protein is CASSEPLGGRAYNEQFF. V usage is TRBV7-8 and J usage is TRBJ2-1, with 9 bases lining up with TRBD2. The CDR3 totals 17 residues. J was trimmed by 4 bases and V by 5 bases; bases with no gene match: 12. Germline CDR1 reads SGHVS; CDR2 reads FQNEAQ.

CDR3 sequence (DNA): TGTGCCAGCAGCGTTCCGGGTCGTTCGAACACTGAAGCTTTCTTT. Protein sequence: CASSVPGRSNTEAFF. The V and J genes are TRBV9 and TRBJ1-1; the D is unclear. V shed 2 bases and J shed 1 base, with 12 bases lying between them. The V gene's germline CDR1 is SGDLS and CDR2 YYNGEE. CDR3 size: 15 residues.

The V gene is TRBV5-6, the J gene TRBJ2-7; 9 nucleotides agree with TRBD1. Germline V gene sequence: CDR1 SGHDT, CDR2 YYEEEE. The CDR3 contains 16 residues. Unmatched junction bases numbered 11, after V lost 5 bases and J lost 2 bases. The CDR3 nucleotides read TGTGCCAGCAGACGACTCGGGGGACAGGGCCCCTACGAGCAGTACTTC. It specifies CASRRLGGQGPYEQYF.

The count of this clonotype is one. V and J are TRBV6-1 and TRBJ2-3; 11 nucleotides agree with TRBD2. CDR1 and CDR2 (germline): MNHNS, SASEGT. The length of the CDR3 is 16 residues. The V gene end was trimmed by 4 bases and the J gene end by 2 bases; junction bases not matched to a gene: 5. CDR3 region: CASSVTSGGSTDTQYF. Written as DNA, the CDR3 is TGTGCCAGCAGTGTCACTAGCGGGGGTTCCACAGATACGCAGTATTTT.

This clonotype was recorded many times. The rearrangement uses TRBV20-1 and TRBJ2-3; D unclear. Germline lookup yields CDR1 DFQATT and CDR2 SNEGSKA (reference sequence). The CDR3 has 14 amino acids. Trimming took off 3 bases at V and 0 bases at J, with 10 bases between the two ends. CDR3 nucleotide sequence: TGCAGTGCTAGTAGGGCACTTAGCACAGATACGCAGTATTTT. Translated, it gives CSASRALSTDTQYF.

With regard to this clonotype: An end of the junction does not agree with germline; a read error may underlie this. J is TRBJ2-1 and V is TRBV3-1; 8 bases match TRBD2. Looked up from germline, CDR1 is LGHDT and CDR2 is YNNKEL (reference sequence). The CDR3 has 19 amino acids. CDR3 sequence reads: CACSPRTLLRGAVSDEQFF. CDR3 DNA sequence: TGTGCCTGCAGCCCACGGACCCTTTTGCGGGGGGCTGTCAGCGATGAGCAGTTCTTC.